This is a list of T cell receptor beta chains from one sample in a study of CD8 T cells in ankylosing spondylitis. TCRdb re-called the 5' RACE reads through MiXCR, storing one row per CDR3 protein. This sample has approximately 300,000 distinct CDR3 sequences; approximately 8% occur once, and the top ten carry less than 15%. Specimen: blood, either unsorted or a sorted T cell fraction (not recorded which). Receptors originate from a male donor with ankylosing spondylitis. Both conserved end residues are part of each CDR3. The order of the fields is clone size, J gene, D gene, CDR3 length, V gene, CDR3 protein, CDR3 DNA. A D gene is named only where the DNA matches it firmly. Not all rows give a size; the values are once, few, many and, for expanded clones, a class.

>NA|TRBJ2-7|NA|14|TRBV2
CASSERGRTYEQYF
TGTGCCAGCAGTGAAAGGGGCCGGACCTACGAGCAGTACTTC
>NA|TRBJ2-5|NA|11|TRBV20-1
CSAWVQETQYF
TGCAGTGCTTGGGTGCAAGAGACCCAGTACTTC
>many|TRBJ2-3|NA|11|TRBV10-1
CASSEKFTQYF
TGCGCCAGCAGTGAGAAGTTTACGCAGTATTTT
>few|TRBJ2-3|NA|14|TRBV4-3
CASSQDRSTDTQYF
TGCGCCAGCAGCCAAGATAGAAGCACAGATACGCAGTATTTT
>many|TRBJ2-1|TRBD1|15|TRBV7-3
CASSPRGQGIDEQFF
TGTGCCAGCAGCCCAAGGGGACAGGGGATCGATGAGCAGTTCTTC
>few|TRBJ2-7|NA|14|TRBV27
CASSLLGNPYEQYF
TGTGCCAGCAGTTTATTGGGGAACCCCTACGAGCAGTACTTC
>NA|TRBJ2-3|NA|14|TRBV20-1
CSANSGATTDTQYF
TGCAGTGCCAACAGCGGTGCCACCACAGATACGCAGTATTTT
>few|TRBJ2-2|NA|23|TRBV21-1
CASSKAESLAGGAIDSNTGELFF
TGTGCCAGCAGCAAAGCTGAGAGTCTAGCGGGAGGCGCTATCGATTCGAACACCGGGGAGCTGTTTTTT
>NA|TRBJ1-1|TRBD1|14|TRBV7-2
CASSLEQGGTEAFF
TGTGCCAGCAGCTTAGAACAGGGGGGAACTGAAGCTTTCTTT
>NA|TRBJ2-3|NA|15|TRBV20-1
CSARGQAGGTDTQYF
TGCAGTGCTAGGGGTCAAGCGGGCGGCACAGATACGCAGTATTTT
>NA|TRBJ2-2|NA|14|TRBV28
CASTRPGNTGELFF
TGTGCCAGCACCCGACCGGGGAACACCGGGGAGCTGTTTTTT
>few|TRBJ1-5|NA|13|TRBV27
CASSLKGGMPQHF
TGTGCCAGCAGCCTTAAGGGGGGTATGCCCCAGCATTTT
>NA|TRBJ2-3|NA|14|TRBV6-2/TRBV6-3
CASSYEGGTDTQYF
TGTGCCAGCAGTTACGAGGGGGGCACAGATACGCAGTATTTT
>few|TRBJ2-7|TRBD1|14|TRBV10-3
CATIDRDGSYEQYF
TGTGCCACCATAGACAGGGATGGAAGTTACGAGCAGTACTTC
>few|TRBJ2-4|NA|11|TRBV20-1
CSAPLGNIQYF
TGCAGTGCTCCGCTAGGAAACATTCAGTACTTC
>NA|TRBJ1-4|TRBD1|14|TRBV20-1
CSARRGGTAGKLFF
TGCAGTGCTAGAAGGGGGGGGACAGCCGGGAAACTGTTTTTT
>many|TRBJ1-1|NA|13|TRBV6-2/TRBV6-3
CASIQGLMTEAFF
TGTGCCAGCATTCAGGGGCTGATGACTGAAGCTTTCTTT
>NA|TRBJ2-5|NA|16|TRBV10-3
CAISESGRGPRETQYF
TGTGCCATCAGTGAGTCGGGGAGGGGGCCCCGAGAGACCCAGTACTTC
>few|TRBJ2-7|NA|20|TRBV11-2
CASSPKKGRDNGLEPYEQYF
TGTGCCAGCAGCCCAAAGAAAGGCCGGGACAATGGGCTTGAACCCTACGAGCAGTACTTC
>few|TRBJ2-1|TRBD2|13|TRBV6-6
CASTASGNNEQFF
TGTGCCAGCACCGCTAGCGGGAACAATGAGCAGTTCTTC
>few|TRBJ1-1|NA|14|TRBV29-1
CSTSISVGNTEAFF
TGCAGCACTTCTATTTCGGTGGGCAACACTGAAGCTTTCTTT
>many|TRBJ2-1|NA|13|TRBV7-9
CASSLEVYNEQFF
TGTGCCAGCAGCTTAGAGGTGTACAATGAGCAGTTCTTC
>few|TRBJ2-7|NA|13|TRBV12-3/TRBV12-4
CASKIAGSYEQYF
TGTGCCAGCAAAATCGCGGGATCCTACGAGCAGTACTTC
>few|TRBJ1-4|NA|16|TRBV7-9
CASSLEAGAYNEKLFF
TGTGCCAGCAGCTTAGAGGCGGGGGCGTATAATGAAAAACTGTTTTTT
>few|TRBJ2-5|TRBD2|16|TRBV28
CASSQRLAGRQETQYF
TGTGCCAGCAGCCAAAGACTAGCGGGCCGCCAAGAGACCCAGTACTTC
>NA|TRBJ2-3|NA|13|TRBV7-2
CASSLEVTRKQYF
TGTGCCAGCAGCTTAGAGGTGACTAGAAAGCAGTATTTT
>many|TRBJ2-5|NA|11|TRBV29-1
CSGGREETQYF
TGCAGCGGGGGCAGAGAAGAGACCCAGTACTTC
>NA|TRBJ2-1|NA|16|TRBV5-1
CASSLSWVGLTNEQFF
TGCGCCAGCAGCTTGAGTTGGGTGGGTTTGACCAATGAGCAGTTCTTC
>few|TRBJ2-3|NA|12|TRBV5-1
CASSSSADTQYF
TGCGCCAGCAGCTCAAGCGCAGATACGCAGTATTTT
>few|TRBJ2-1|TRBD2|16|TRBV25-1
CASSESSGGSYNEQFF
TGTGCCAGCAGTGAATCTTCGGGGGGCTCCTACAATGAGCAGTTCTTC
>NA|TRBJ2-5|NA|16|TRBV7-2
CASSFSPSRVQETQYF
TGTGCCAGCAGCTTTTCGCCCTCCAGGGTCCAAGAGACCCAGTACTTC
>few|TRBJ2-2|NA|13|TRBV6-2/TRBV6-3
CASSRTVTGELFF
TGTGCCAGCAGCCGGACAGTTACCGGGGAGCTGTTTTTT
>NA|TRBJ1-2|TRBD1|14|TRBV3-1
CASSQGNRGSGYTF
TGTGCCAGCAGCCAAGGTAACAGGGGGTCTGGCTACACCTTC
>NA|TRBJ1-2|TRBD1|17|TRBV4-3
CASSQEGQGAFDYGYTF
TGCGCCAGCAGCCAAGAGGGACAGGGGGCCTTTGACTATGGCTACACCTTC
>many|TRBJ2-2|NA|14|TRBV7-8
CASSTTRDTGELFF
TGTGCCAGCAGCACAACTCGGGACACCGGGGAGCTGTTTTTT
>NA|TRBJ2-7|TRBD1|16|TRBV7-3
CASSPSADRAYYEQYF
TGTGCCAGCAGCCCAAGTGCGGACAGGGCTTACTACGAGCAGTACTTC
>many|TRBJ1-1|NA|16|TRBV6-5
CASSYSGPGRDTEAFF
TGTGCCAGCAGTTACTCCGGACCTGGGAGGGACACTGAAGCTTTCTTT
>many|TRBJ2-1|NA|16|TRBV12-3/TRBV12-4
CASSFFSRGSNNEQFF
TGTGCCAGCAGTTTCTTTTCTAGGGGCTCGAACAATGAGCAGTTCTTC
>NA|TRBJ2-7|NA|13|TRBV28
CASSLPASYEQYF
TGTGCCAGCAGTTTACCAGCCTCCTACGAGCAGTACTTC
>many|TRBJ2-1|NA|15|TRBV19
CASSIRDPIRNEQFF
TGTGCCAGTAGTATCCGGGACCCCATTCGGAATGAGCAGTTCTTC
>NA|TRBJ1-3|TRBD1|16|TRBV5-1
CASSNQGARAGNTIYF
TGCGCCAGCAGCAACCAGGGGGCCCGCGCTGGAAACACCATATATTTT
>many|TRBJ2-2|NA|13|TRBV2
CASSETLTGELFF
TGTGCCAGCAGTGAAACCTTAACCGGGGAGCTGTTTTTT